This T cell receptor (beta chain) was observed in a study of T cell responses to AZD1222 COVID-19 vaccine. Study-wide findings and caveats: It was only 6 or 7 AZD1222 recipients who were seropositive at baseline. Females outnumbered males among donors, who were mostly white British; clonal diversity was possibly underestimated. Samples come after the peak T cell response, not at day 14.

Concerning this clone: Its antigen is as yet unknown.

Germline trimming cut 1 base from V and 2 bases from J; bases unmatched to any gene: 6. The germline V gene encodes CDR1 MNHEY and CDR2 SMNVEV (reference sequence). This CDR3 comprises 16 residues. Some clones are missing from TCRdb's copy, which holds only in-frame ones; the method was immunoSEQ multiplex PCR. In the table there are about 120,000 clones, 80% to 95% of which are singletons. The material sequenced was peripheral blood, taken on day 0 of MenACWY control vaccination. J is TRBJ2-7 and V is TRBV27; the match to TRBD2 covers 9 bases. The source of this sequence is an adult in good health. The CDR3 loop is CASSLLGREGPYEQYF. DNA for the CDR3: TGTGCCAGCAGTTTATTAGGGCGGGAGGGCCCCTACGAGCAGTACTTC.